Presented here are 27 T cell receptor beta chains from one specimen sequenced in a study of shared clonotypes between healthy human individuals. The naive CD8 subset, CD45RO-negative cells positively selected for CCR7, excluded terminally differentiated effector memory CD45RA+ cells. Some clones are missing from TCRdb's copy, which holds only in-frame ones; the method was immunoSEQ multiplex PCR. The sample carries about 2.1 million clones, 90% to 95% recorded once. Sequenced input: naive CD8+ T cells from PBMCs. These receptors were collected from a man between 18 and 29 years old in good health. Some clones in this sample may be carry-over from other donors' samples.

The V and J genes are TRBV6-6 and TRBJ2-7; D may match TRBD1 or TRBD2 (5 bases each). V lost 6 bases, J lost 4 bases, and 16 bases lay in between. The CDR3 covers 14 residues. From germline, CDR1 is MNHNY and CDR2 SVGAGI (reference sequence). DNA for the CDR3: TGTGCCAGCAGGCAGGGACCCCGACATTACGAGCAGTACTTC. Translating it yields CASRQGPRHYEQYF.

The J gene is TRBJ2-7, the V gene TRBV27; D unclear. The CDR3 spans 14 residues. Trimming cost V 2 bases and J 3 bases, with 11 bases left between them. In germline, CDR1 is MNHEY, CDR2 SMNVEV (reference sequence). The CDR3 loop is CASSLNGWRYEQYF. Here the CDR3 DNA reads TGTGCCAGCAGTTTAAACGGATGGCGCTACGAGCAGTACTTC.

CDR3 protein: CASSPPGEAYEQYF. CDR3 sequence (DNA): TGTGCCAGCAGTCCCCCGGGAGAGGCCTACGAGCAGTACTTC. The chain joins TRBV27 to TRBJ2-5; possible D gene TRBD2, 6 bases. The DNA end favors TRBJ2-7, so the J call may be wrong. The CDR3 runs 14 residues. CDR1 MNHEY and CDR2 SMNVEV come from the germline V gene (reference sequence).

A word on this clone: This sample includes further DNA sequences coding for the same CDR3. The chain recombines TRBV4-1 with TRBJ1-1, with unresolved D. V shed 0 bases and J shed 5 bases, with 7 bases lying between them. CDR3 length: 13 residues. CDR1 is MGHRA and CDR2 is YSYEKL in the germline V gene. The CDR3 region has the DNA TGCGCCAGCAGCCAAGATAGAAGTACTGAAGCTTTCTTT. This sequence encodes CASSQDRSTEAFF.

The gene calls are TRBV28 and TRBJ2-7; D may be TRBD1 (5 bases). The germline V and J ends were trimmed by 4 bases and 4 bases, with 17 bases remaining between them. Per the germline V gene, CDR1 is MDHEN and CDR2 is SYDVKM. This CDR3 is built from 15 residues. CDR3 amino acids: CASSSSSGFKYEQYF. CDR3 nucleotide sequence: TGTGCCAGCAGTTCCTCCTCAGGGTTTAAGTACGAGCAGTACTTC. Together with reference TRBV28 and TRBJ2-7, the CDR3 gives the full variable domain: DVKVTQSSRYLVKRTGEKVFLECVQDMDHENMFWYRQDPGLGLRLIYFSYDVKMKEKGDIPEGYSVSREKKERFSLILESASTNQTSMYLCASSSSSGFKYEQYFGPGTRLTVT.

The chain is built from TRBV7-9 and TRBJ1-2; D is possibly TRBD1 (5 bases). This CDR3 has 13 amino acids. The germline V and J ends were trimmed by 5 bases and 5 bases, with 12 bases remaining between them. From germline, CDR1 is SEHNR and CDR2 FQNEAQ (reference sequence). CDR3 coding DNA: TGTGCCAGCAGCGCTGGGGGAGCATATGGCTACACCTTC. Translating it yields CASSAGGAYGYTF.

About this clone: This sample includes further DNA sequences coding for the same CDR3. V gene TRBV5-6 combines with J gene TRBJ2-6, with D perhaps matching TRBD1 (5 bases). The germline V and J ends were trimmed by 1 base and 4 bases, with 9 bases remaining between them. This CDR3 is built from 15 residues. Germline V gene lookup returns CDR1 SGHDT and CDR2 YYEEEE. The CDR3 protein is CASSLRGAGANVLTF. The CDR3, as DNA: TGTGCCAGCAGCTTGAGGGGCGCCGGGGCCAACGTCCTGACTTTC.

As concerns this clone: The sample has other DNA sequences that encode this CDR3 too. The chain combines TRBV28 with TRBJ1-5; D is ambiguous. The CDR3 extends over 14 amino acids. Trimming removed 9 bases from V and 0 bases from J, with 12 bases in between. The germline CDR1 and CDR2 sequences are MDHEN and SYDVKM. In DNA, the CDR3 is TGTGCCAGTCGCGAGGGTTATAGCAATCAGCCCCAGCATTTT. Translating gives CASREGYSNQPQHF. Together with reference TRBV28 and TRBJ1-5, the CDR3 gives the full variable domain: DVKVTQSSRYLVKRTGEKVFLECVQDMDHENMFWYRQDPGLGLRLIYFSYDVKMKEKGDIPEGYSVSREKKERFSLILESASTNQTSMYLCASREGYSNQPQHFGDGTRLSIL.

A word on this clone: In the same sample, other DNA sequences code for this CDR3. The rearrangement uses TRBV19 and TRBJ1-1, with a tentative D call TRBD1 (5 bases). Trimming took off 1 base at V and 8 bases at J, with 5 bases between the two ends. Germline V gene sequence: CDR1 LNHDA, CDR2 SQIVND (reference sequence). This CDR3 has 11 amino acids. CDR3 loop: CASSIGGEAFF. DNA of the CDR3: TGTGCCAGTAGTATAGGGGGCGAAGCTTTCTTT. The whole variable domain, remainder taken from reference TRBV19 and TRBJ1-1, is DGGITQSPKYLFRKEGQNVTLSCEQNLNHDAMYWYRQDPGQGLRLIYYSQIVNDFQKGDIAEGYSVSREKKESFPLTVTSAQKNPTAFYLCASSIGGEAFFGQGTRLTVV.

The rearrangement joins TRBV10-3 to TRBJ1-1; D uncertain. Per the germline V gene, CDR1 is ENHRY and CDR2 is SYGVKD. The CDR3 spans 13 residues. V was cut by 4 bases and J by 3 bases, with 9 bases left in between. The CDR3 region is CAISGLLDTEAFF. CDR3 DNA sequence: TGTGCCATCAGTGGACTCCTGGACACTGAAGCTTTCTTT.

The rearrangement joins TRBV9 to TRBJ1-4, with 9 bases fitting TRBD1. The trim removed 0 bases at V and 6 bases at J, leaving 3 bases unmatched. Germline values: CDR1 SGDLS, CDR2 YYNGEE. The CDR3 extends over 15 amino acids. The CDR3: CASSVAGTGYEKLFF. Here the CDR3 DNA reads TGTGCCAGCAGCGTAGCCGGGACAGGGTATGAAAAACTGTTTTTT.

V gene TRBV19 combines with J gene TRBJ1-5; D perhaps matches TRBD1 (5 bases). CDR1 LNHDA and CDR2 SQIVND come from the germline V gene (reference sequence). This CDR3 has 15 residues. Trimming pared 6 bases from V and 0 bases from J, leaving 12 bases between. CDR3 DNA sequence: TGTGCCAGTAGCCCTCTACAGGCTAGCAATCAGCCCCAGCATTTT. This sequence encodes CASSPLQASNQPQHF. Full variable domain (remainder filled in from reference TRBV19 and TRBJ1-5): DGGITQSPKYLFRKEGQNVTLSCEQNLNHDAMYWYRQDPGQGLRLIYYSQIVNDFQKGDIAEGYSVSREKKESFPLTVTSAQKNPTAFYLCASSPLQASNQPQHFGDGTRLSIL.

This chain joins TRBV30 and TRBJ2-5, with D maybe TRBD1 (6 bases). The J call could be wrong; TRBJ2-7 is a better fit for the DNA end. The CDR3 contains 13 residues. The V gene's germline CDR1 is GTSNPN and CDR2 SVGIG (reference sequence). CDR3 DNA sequence: TGTGCCTGGACCATGACAGGTACCTACGAGCAGTACTTC. Translating gives CAWTMTGTYEQYF.

CDR3 DNA: TGTGCCAGCAGTTTCTCAGGACAGTTTCAGCAGTACTTC. This gives the protein CASSFSGQFQQYF. V usage is TRBV27 and J usage is TRBJ2-7, with D perhaps matching TRBD1 (6 bases). The CDR3 is 13 residues long. Germline V gene lookup returns CDR1 MNHEY and CDR2 SMNVEV (reference sequence). Trimming cost V 3 bases and J 8 bases, with 14 bases left between them.

The V and J genes are TRBV18 and TRBJ2-7; a possible D gene is TRBD1 (6 bases). The V end was cut by 6 bases, the J end by 3 bases, with 12 bases between. Germline lookup yields CDR1 KGHSH and CDR2 LQKENI. The CDR3 runs 13 residues. This CDR3 reads CASSQGPHYEQYF. CDR3 in DNA: TGTGCCAGCTCCCAGGGGCCCCACTACGAGCAGTACTTC. The full variable domain, completed using reference TRBV18 and TRBJ2-7, is NAGVMQNPRHLVRRRGQEARLRCSPMKGHSHVYWYRQLPEEGLKFMVYLQKENIIDESGMPKERFSAEFPKEGPSILRIQQVVRGDSAAYFCASSQGPHYEQYFGPGTRLTVT.

The rearrangement joins TRBV4-1 to TRBJ1-2; no firm D call. This CDR3 is built from 14 residues. The V gene lost 0 bases and the J gene lost 3 bases, with 8 bases spanning the gap. Germline lookup yields CDR1 MGHRA and CDR2 YSYEKL. The CDR3: CASSQEPVDYGYTF. The CDR3 DNA reads TGCGCCAGCAGCCAAGAACCGGTCGACTATGGCTACACCTTC.

This chain links TRBV30 with TRBJ2-2, with 7 bases that match TRBD1. The V and J ends lost 1 base and 2 bases, in that order; junction bases with no gene match: 7. Germline assignment: CDR1 GTSNPN and CDR2 SVGIG (reference sequence). The CDR3 totals 16 residues. This CDR3 reads CAWSGPGQPNTGELFF. The DNA of the CDR3 is TGTGCCTGGAGTGGACCGGGACAGCCTAACACCGGGGAGCTGTTTTTT.

This clone was counted a few times. V is TRBV9 and J is TRBJ1-1, with no clear D. The CDR3 runs to 16 residues. Germline CDR1 reads SGDLS; CDR2 reads YYNGEE. V lost 0 bases, J lost 0 bases, and 12 bases lay in between. The CDR3 loop reads CASSVGQKKMNTEAFF. The CDR3 nucleotides are TGTGCCAGCAGCGTAGGGCAGAAAAAGATGAACACTGAAGCTTTCTTT.

This chain connects TRBV29-1 to TRBJ2-2, with TRBD2 matching over 8 bases. Germline CDR1 and CDR2: SQVTM and ANQGSEA. Trimming at V came to 6 bases and at J to 5 bases, leaving 8 bases not matched to a gene. The CDR3 length is 14 residues. The CDR3: CSVSTGGPTGELFF. CDR3 nucleotide sequence: TGCAGCGTCTCGACGGGAGGGCCAACCGGGGAGCTGTTTTTT.

This clone was recorded once. CDR3 DNA sequence: TGTGCCAGCAGTGAGGCGGCAGGGGATGTGTACGAGCAGTACTTC. It yields the protein CASSEAAGDVYEQYF. The rearrangement joins TRBV2 to TRBJ2-7; TRBD1 is a possible D gene (6 bases). V lost 3 bases to trimming and J lost 4 bases, with 16 bases between them. CDR1 and CDR2 (germline): SNHLY, FYNNEI. The CDR3 contains 15 residues. Drawing the rest from reference TRBV2 and TRBJ2-7, the complete variable domain is EPEVTQTPSHQVTQMGQEVILRCVPISNHLYFYWYRQILGQKVEFLVSFYNNEISEKSEIFDDQFSVERPDGSNFTLKIRSTKLEDSAMYFCASSEAAGDVYEQYFGPGTRLTVT.

The rearrangement links TRBV28 to TRBJ1-1; D is unresolved. The germline gives CDR1 MDHEN, CDR2 SYDVKM. V was pared by 1 base and J by 0 bases, with 15 bases between. The CDR3 has 17 residues. In DNA, the CDR3 is TGTGCCAGCAGTTTATTGACTGCAGAGGACGTGAACACTGAAGCTTTCTTT. This gives the protein CASSLLTAEDVNTEAFF.

V usage is TRBV2 and J usage is TRBJ1-5, with D maybe TRBD1 (6 bases). Per the germline V gene, CDR1 is SNHLY and CDR2 is FYNNEI. The CDR3 has 16 amino acids. Trimming took off 5 bases at V and 7 bases at J, with 21 bases between the two ends. CDR3 sequence: CASSFKGGQPPQPQHF. In nucleotides, the CDR3 is TGTGCCAGCAGTTTTAAAGGAGGACAGCCTCCCCAGCCCCAGCATTTT.

A note on this clone: Different DNA sequences within this sample yield the same CDR3. V gene TRBV19 combines with J gene TRBJ2-7, with TRBD1 matching 8 bases. There are 13 residues in the CDR3. CDR1 is LNHDA, CDR2 SQIVND, per germline (reference sequence). V was clipped by 5 bases and J by 4 bases; unmatched bases: 4. CDR3 DNA sequence: TGTGCCAGTAGTGCCGGGACAGGTTACGAGCAGTACTTC. It translates to CASSAGTGYEQYF.

V and J are TRBV7-9 and TRBJ2-5; tentative D call: TRBD2 (5 bases). This CDR3 is built from 14 residues. V lost 5 bases and J lost 0, with 10 bases in between. Per the germline V gene, CDR1 is SEHNR and CDR2 is FQNEAQ (reference sequence). CDR3 DNA: TGTGCCAGCAGCAAGCCGGGATACCAAGAGACCCAGTACTTC. Its translation: CASSKPGYQETQYF.

This chain links TRBV27 with TRBJ1-5; 8 positions match TRBD1. This CDR3 region has 14 residues. V trimming: 6 bases; J trimming: 7 bases; junction bases outside the gene matches: 8. Per the germline V gene, CDR1 is MNHEY and CDR2 is SMNVEV (reference sequence). The CDR3: CASSRTGQGQPQHF. CDR3 DNA sequence: TGTGCCAGCAGCCGGACAGGGCAAGGACAGCCCCAGCATTTT.

In DNA form, the CDR3 reads TGTGCCAGCAGTTACAGGGGCCTCGACACCGGGGAGCTGTTTTTT. Its translation is CASSYRGLDTGELFF. This chain connects TRBV28 to TRBJ2-2; 7 bases align to TRBD1. The CDR3 sequence is 15 residues long. The V and J ends lost 4 bases and 3 bases, in that order; junction bases with no gene match: 5. Germline V lookup: CDR1 MDHEN, CDR2 SYDVKM.

The V gene is TRBV4-3, the J gene TRBJ1-5, with D unresolved. The germline gives CDR1 LGHNA, CDR2 YSLEER. V lost 2 bases and J 1 base, leaving 3 bases between the germline ends. CDR3 length: 13 amino acids. This CDR3 reads CASSQTSNQPQHF. Written as DNA, the CDR3 is TGCGCCAGCAGCCAAACGAGCAATCAGCCCCAGCATTTT.